The entry that follows covers one TCR beta chain sequence. This CDR3 is also generated by other DNA sequences in the sample. This CDR3 is 13 amino acids long. Between the trimmed V and J ends, which lost 0 bases and 4 bases, there was a span of 7 bases. Germline assignment: CDR1 SGHDT and CDR2 YYEEEE. This sample stems from a study of shared clonotypes between healthy human individuals. The table came from immunoSEQ multiplex PCR; TCRdb's copy has only in-frame clones and leaves some out. Among over 2 million clones listed, 90% to 95% were seen once. The chain employs TRBV5-6 and TRBJ1-2; D is unresolved. The specimen was naive CD4+ T cells sorted from blood. Stated subset: CD45RA+ positively selected. This sequence was found in a man aged 18 to 29 in good health. The CDR3 sequence is CASSLEGSYGYTF. CDR3 sequence (DNA): TGTGCCAGCAGCTTGGAGGGAAGCTATGGCTACACCTTC.